The 11 T cell receptor beta chains in this list originate from one sample, sequenced in a study of cytomegalovirus exposure and HLA in healthy donors. The primer mix had 60 Vbeta and 13 Jbeta primers. The repertoire was sequenced with immunoSEQ multiplex PCR; TCRdb's copy has only in-frame clones and lacks some. The table lists roughly 120,000 clones, around three quarters of them singletons. Sequencing was performed on PBMCs. The receptors derive from a man between 18 and 29 years old in good health and CMV-seronegative.

The rearrangement joins TRBV11-2 to TRBJ2-5; TRBD2 is a possible D gene (5 bases). Between the trimmed V and J ends, which lost 5 bases and 2 bases, there was a span of 9 bases. The CDR3 has 13 amino acids. Germline V CDR1 and CDR2: SGHAT, FQNNGV. For the CDR3, the DNA is TGTGCCAGCAGCCCTCCGGGACAAGAGACCCAGTACTTC. Amino acid sequence: CASSPPGQETQYF.

This rearrangement joins TRBV4-2 to TRBJ2-3, with TRBD2 matching 7 bases. Per the germline V gene, CDR1 is LGHNA and CDR2 is YNFKEQ. V dropped 2 bases and J dropped 2; count of bases not matched to a gene: 7. The CDR3 has 16 amino acids. The CDR3 region is CASSQLSGGNTDTQYF. CDR3 nucleotide sequence: TGTGCCAGCAGCCAATTGTCGGGAGGAAACACAGATACGCAGTATTTT.

The chain combines TRBV6-5 with TRBJ2-7; 12 positions agree with TRBD2. V shed 4 bases, J shed 6 bases, and the junction held 7 bases outside the gene matches. The CDR3 spans 15 residues. The germline V gene has CDR1 MNHEY and CDR2 SVGAGI. CDR3 loop: CASSFKTSGRREQYF. The CDR3 nucleotides are TGTGCCAGCAGTTTCAAGACTAGCGGGAGACGCGAGCAGTACTTC.

This chain links TRBV7-2 with TRBJ2-3; 14 positions agree with TRBD2. The CDR3 has 16 residues. The ends lost 3 bases at V and 5 bases at J; junction bases unmatched: 4. Germline V gene lookup returns CDR1 SGHTA and CDR2 FQGNSA. The CDR3 coding sequence is TGTGCCAGCAGCTTCAGACTAGCGGGAGGGGGAGATACGCAGTATTTT. As protein: CASSFRLAGGGDTQYF.

This clone came up a few times. The V and J genes are TRBV4-2 and TRBJ1-4; the D gene is possibly TRBD1 (5 bases). Per the germline V gene, CDR1 is LGHNA and CDR2 is YNFKEQ. The CDR3 is 16 amino acids. The V end was cut by 1 base, the J end by 7 bases, with 16 bases between. The CDR3, as DNA: TGTGCCAGCAGCCAAGTAGTGCAGGGCGTGGGTGAAAAACTGTTTTTT. This encodes CASSQVVQGVGEKLFF.

This chain links TRBV10-1 with TRBJ2-7; D gene ambiguous. Trimming cost V 6 bases and J 4 bases, with 10 bases left between them. Germline V gene sequence: CDR1 WNHNN, CDR2 SYGVQD (reference sequence). CDR3 length equals 12 residues. This CDR3 reads CASRLGKYEQYV. For the CDR3, the DNA is TGCGCCAGCAGGCTAGGCAAATACGAGCAGTACGTC.

The gene calls are TRBV4-3 and TRBJ2-3; TRBD2 matches 10 bases. Germline CDR1 LGHNA, CDR2 YSLEER. This CDR3 spans 19 amino acids. Unmatched junction bases numbered 15, after V lost 4 bases and J lost 2 bases. CDR3 loop: CASSPWVGTSGESTDTQYF. The CDR3 nucleotides read TGCGCCAGCAGCCCATGGGTGGGTACTAGCGGGGAATCCACAGATACGCAGTATTTT.

The chain carries TRBV6-1 and TRBJ2-4, with D possibly matching TRBD2 (5 bases). Germline CDR1 MNHNS, CDR2 SASEGT. V was clipped by 2 bases and J by 0 bases, with 11 bases between them. The CDR3 is made up of 16 amino acids. CDR3 nucleotides: TGTGCCAGCAGTGAAAGGCGACGGGGAGCCAAAAACATTCAGTACTTC. This codes for CASSERRRGAKNIQYF.

This clone has more than one count but fewer than ten. The chain is built from TRBV7-9 and TRBJ1-2, with 7 positions matching TRBD1. The ends lost 1 base at V and 9 bases at J; junction bases unmatched: 8. CDR1 is SEHNR, CDR2 FQNEAQ, per germline (reference sequence). CDR3 length equals 14 residues. CDR3 region: CASSLGETGSSYTF. Here the CDR3 DNA reads TGTGCCAGCAGCTTAGGCGAGACAGGGAGTAGCTACACCTTC.

The chain links TRBV5-1 to TRBJ2-5, with TRBD2 matching over 8 bases. CDR1 is SGHRS and CDR2 is YFSETQ in the germline V gene. The CDR3 contains 17 residues. Trimming at V came to 4 bases and at J to 2 bases, leaving 13 bases not matched to a gene. CDR3 region: CASSPRIAGRLQETQYF. The CDR3 bases are TGCGCCAGCAGCCCGAGAATAGCGGGGAGATTACAAGAGACCCAGTACTTC. Drawing the rest from reference TRBV5-1 and TRBJ2-5, the complete variable domain is KAGVTQTPRYLIKTRGQQVTLSCSPISGHRSVSWYQQTPGQGLQFLFEYFSETQRNKGNFPGRFSGRQFSNSRSEMNVSTLELGDSALYLCASSPRIAGRLQETQYFGPGTRLLVL.

The gene calls are TRBV6-5 and TRBJ2-3; 11 bases agree with TRBD2. V lost 0 bases and J lost 4; bases outside the gene matches: 3. From germline, CDR1 is MNHEY and CDR2 SVGAGI. The CDR3 has 16 residues. Here the CDR3 reads CASSYSIAGGSDTQYF. The CDR3 nucleotides read TGTGCCAGCAGTTACTCAATAGCGGGAGGGTCAGATACGCAGTATTTT.